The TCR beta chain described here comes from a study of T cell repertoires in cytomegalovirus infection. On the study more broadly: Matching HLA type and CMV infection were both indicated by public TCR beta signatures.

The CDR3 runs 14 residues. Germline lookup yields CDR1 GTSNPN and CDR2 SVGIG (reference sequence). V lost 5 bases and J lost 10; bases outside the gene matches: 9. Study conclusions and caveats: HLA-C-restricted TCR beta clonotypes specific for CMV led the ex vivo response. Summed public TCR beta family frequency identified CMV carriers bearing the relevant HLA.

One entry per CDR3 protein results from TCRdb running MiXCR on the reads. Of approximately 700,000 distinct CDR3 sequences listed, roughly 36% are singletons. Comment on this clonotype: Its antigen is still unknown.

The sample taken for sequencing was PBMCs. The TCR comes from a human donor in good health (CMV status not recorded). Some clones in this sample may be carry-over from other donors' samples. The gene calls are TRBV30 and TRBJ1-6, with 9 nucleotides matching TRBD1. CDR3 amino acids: CAWQITGGPSPLHF. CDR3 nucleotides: TGTGCCTGGCAGATTACAGGGGGCCCATCACCCCTCCACTTT.